The clone carrying this TCR beta chain has ten or more counts. Its antigen is not known. The study amplified TCR beta CDR3 regions using RNA transcripts. HTBI primers were employed in first-round RT-PCR, then a second-round multiplex PCR followed. TCRdb re-called the multiplex PCR reads through MiXCR, storing one row per CDR3 protein. The sample lists some 150,000 distinct CDR3 sequences, 39% occurring once. These data are taken from a study of Graves' ophthalmopathy and Graves' hyperthyroidism. General study findings and limits: Discrimination between ophthalmopathy and stable hyperthyroidism by a 13-signature model showed roughly 88% sensitivity and about 81% specificity.

Looked up from germline, CDR1 is DFQATT and CDR2 is SNEGSKA (reference sequence). V was shortened by 5 bases and J by 7 bases, with 14 bases between the two germline ends. This CDR3 has 12 amino acids. This TCR was sampled from a man younger than 45 with Graves' ophthalmopathy. Sequencing was carried out using peripheral blood. The chain has TRBV20-1 and TRBJ1-1; D not certain. This CDR3 reads CSAPREAHEAFF. DNA for the CDR3: TGCAGTGCTCCTAGGGAGGCCCATGAAGCTTTCTTT.